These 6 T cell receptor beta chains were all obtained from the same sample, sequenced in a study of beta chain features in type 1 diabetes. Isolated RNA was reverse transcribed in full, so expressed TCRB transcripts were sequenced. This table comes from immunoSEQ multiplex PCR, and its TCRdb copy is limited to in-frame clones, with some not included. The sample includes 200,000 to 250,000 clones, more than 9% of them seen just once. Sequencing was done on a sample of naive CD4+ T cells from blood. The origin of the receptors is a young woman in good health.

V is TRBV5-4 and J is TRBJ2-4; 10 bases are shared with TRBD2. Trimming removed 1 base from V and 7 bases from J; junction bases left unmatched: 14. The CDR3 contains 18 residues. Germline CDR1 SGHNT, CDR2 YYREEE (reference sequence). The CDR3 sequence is CASSLSWGTSANHNIQYF. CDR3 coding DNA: TGTGCCAGCAGCTTGTCTTGGGGGACTAGCGCCAATCACAACATTCAGTACTTC.

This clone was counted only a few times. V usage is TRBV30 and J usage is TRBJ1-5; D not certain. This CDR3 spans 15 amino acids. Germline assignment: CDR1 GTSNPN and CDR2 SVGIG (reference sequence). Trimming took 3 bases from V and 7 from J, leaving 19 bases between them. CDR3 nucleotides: TGTGCCTGGAGCGCCAGAGGGCAGTTGGGGCAGCCCCAGCATTTT. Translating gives CAWSARGQLGQPQHF.

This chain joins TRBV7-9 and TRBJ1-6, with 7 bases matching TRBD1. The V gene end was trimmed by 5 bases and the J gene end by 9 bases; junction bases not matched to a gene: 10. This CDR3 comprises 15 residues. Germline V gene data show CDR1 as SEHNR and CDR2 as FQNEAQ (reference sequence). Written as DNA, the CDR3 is TGTGCCAGCAGCAAAGTAGAGGGGGCGGGTTCACCCCTCCACTTT. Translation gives CASSKVEGAGSPLHF.

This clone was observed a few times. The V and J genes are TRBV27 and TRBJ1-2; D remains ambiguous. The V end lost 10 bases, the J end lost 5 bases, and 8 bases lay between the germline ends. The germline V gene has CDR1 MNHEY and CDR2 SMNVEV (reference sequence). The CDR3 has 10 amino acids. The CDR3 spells CATSEYGYTF. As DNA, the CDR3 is TGTGCCACCTCTGAGTATGGCTACACCTTC.

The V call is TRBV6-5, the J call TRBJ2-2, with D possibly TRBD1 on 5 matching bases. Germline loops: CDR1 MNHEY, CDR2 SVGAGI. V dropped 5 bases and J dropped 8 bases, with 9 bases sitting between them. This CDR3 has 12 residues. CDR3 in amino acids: CASSGAIGELFF. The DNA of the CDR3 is TGTGCCAGCAGTGGGGCTATAGGGGAGCTGTTTTTT.

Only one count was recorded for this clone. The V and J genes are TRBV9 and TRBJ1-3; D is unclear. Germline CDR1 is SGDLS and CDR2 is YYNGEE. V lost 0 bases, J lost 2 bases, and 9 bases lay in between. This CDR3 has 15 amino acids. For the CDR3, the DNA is TGTGCCAGCAGCGTAGATCCCTCGGCTGGAAACACCATATATTTT. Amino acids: CASSVDPSAGNTIYF.